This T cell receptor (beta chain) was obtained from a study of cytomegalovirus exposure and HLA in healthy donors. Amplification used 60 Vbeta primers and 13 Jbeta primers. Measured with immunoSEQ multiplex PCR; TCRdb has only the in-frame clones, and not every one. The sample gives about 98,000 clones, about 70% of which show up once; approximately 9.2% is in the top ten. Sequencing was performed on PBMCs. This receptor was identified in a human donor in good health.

CDR3 region: CASKLAGGQETQYF. The CDR3 region has the DNA TGCGCCAGCAAGCTAGCGGGGGGCCAAGAGACCCAGTACTTC. The V gene is TRBV5-1, the J gene TRBJ2-5; 11 bases are a match to TRBD2. The V segment lost 6 bases and the J segment 1 base; nucleotides outside the gene matches: 2. There are 14 residues in the CDR3. Germline V gene sequence: CDR1 SGHRS, CDR2 YFSETQ.